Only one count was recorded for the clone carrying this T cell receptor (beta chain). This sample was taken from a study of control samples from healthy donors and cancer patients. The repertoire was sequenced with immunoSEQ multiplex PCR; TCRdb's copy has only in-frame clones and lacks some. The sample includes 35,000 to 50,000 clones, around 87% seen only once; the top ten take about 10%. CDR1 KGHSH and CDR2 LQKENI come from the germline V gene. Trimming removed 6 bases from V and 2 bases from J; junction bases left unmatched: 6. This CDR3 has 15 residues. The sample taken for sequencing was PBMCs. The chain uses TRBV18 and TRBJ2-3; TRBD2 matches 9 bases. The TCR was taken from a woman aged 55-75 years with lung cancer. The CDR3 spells CASSRTSEFTDTQYF. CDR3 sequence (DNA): TGTGCCAGCTCTCGGACTAGCGAATTCACAGATACGCAGTATTTT.